The 8 T cell receptor beta chains listed next were all sequenced from one sample in a study of T cells in women clearing cervical HPV infection. Some clones are missing from TCRdb's copy, which holds only in-frame ones; the method was immunoSEQ multiplex PCR. The sample data list tens of thousands of clones. The sequencing input was blood buffy coat. These receptors were collected from a woman between 18 and 70 years old with a cervical HPV16 infection that either progressed to CIN3+ or cleared (not recorded which).

Note on this clone: The read falls 3 residues short of the CDR3 end, and the missing part is taken from the germline J gene. The gene calls are TRBV19 and TRBJ2-7; maybe TRBD2 (6 bases). The CDR3 is made up of 14 amino acids. V lost 3 bases and J 3 bases, leaving 12 bases between the germline ends. Looked up from germline, CDR1 is LNHDA and CDR2 is SQIVND (reference sequence). CDR3 DNA (partial): TGTGCCAGTAGTATTTCAGGGCGGGGCTACGAG. Translated: CASSISGRGYE. The whole CDR3 sequence is CASSISGRGYEQYF.

Worth noting for this clone: The read ends 3 residues shy of where the CDR3 ends; the end is completed using the germline J gene. The chain is built from TRBV27 and TRBJ2-7, with 7 bases fitting TRBD1. The J segment lost 3 bases and the V segment lost 6 bases, leaving 11 bases of the junction unmatched. Germline V gene lookup returns CDR1 MNHEY and CDR2 SMNVEV (reference sequence). The length of the CDR3 is 15 residues. This CDR3 reads CASRAGSAGGYEQYF. The sequenced part of the CDR3 DNA is TGTGCCAGCAGGGCCGGCTCGGCAGGGGGCTACGAG.

About this clone: The CDR3 end is not reached by the read, which stops 3 residues before it; the germline J gene fills it in. This chain links TRBV29-1 with TRBJ2-1; D perhaps matches TRBD2 (7 bases). CDR3 length: 13 amino acids. The V end lost 4 bases, the J end lost 9 bases, and 16 bases lay between the germline ends. The germline V gene encodes CDR1 SQVTM and CDR2 ANQGSEA. CDR3 sequence: CSVAGGGGSEQFF. Partial CDR3 DNA: TGCAGCGTTGCTGGGGGCGGGGGCTCTGAG.

For this clone: The read gets to within 3 residues of the CDR3 end, and the germline J gene fills in the rest. This chain connects TRBV12-3 or TRBV12-4 to TRBJ1-2; D not resolved. This CDR3 has 11 residues. The sequenced CDR3 bases are TGTGCCAGCAGTTTGGGCTACGAC. This translates into CASSLGYD. The complete CDR3 protein is CASSLGYDYTF.

A word on this clone: The CDR3 end falls 3 residues outside the read, so it is completed with the germline J gene. This sequence joins TRBV7-8 and TRBJ1-1; a possible D gene is TRBD1 (5 bases). The germline V gene encodes CDR1 SGHVS and CDR2 FQNEAQ. V dropped 1 base and J dropped 4 bases, with 10 bases sitting between them. The CDR3 loop spans 14 amino acids. The CDR3: CASSLESGGTEAFF. CDR3 DNA (partial): TGTGCCAGCAGCTTAGAGTCGGGGGGCACTGAA.

Incomplete CDR3 DNA: TGTGCCAGCAGCACAACAGGGACGGGGAGTTACGAG. Translated: CASSTTGTGSYE. The whole CDR3 sequence is CASSTTGTGSYEQYF. The V call is TRBV9, the J call TRBJ2-7; TRBD1 might be the D (6 bases). The read falls 3 residues short of the CDR3 end, and the missing part is taken from the germline J gene. Looked up from germline, CDR1 is SGDLS and CDR2 is YYNGEE. This CDR3 region has 15 residues. With 4 bases removed from V and 4 bases from J, the gap between germline ends came to 18 bases.

Remarks on this clone: Read sequence stops 3 residues before the CDR3 end, and the germline J gene provides the missing end. This sequence joins TRBV7-6 and TRBJ2-1; 10 bases map to TRBD2. Germline trimming cut 4 bases from V and 6 bases from J; bases unmatched to any gene: 9. CDR1 and CDR2 from the germline V gene are SGHVS and FNYEAQ. The CDR3 covers 16 residues. This CDR3 is CASSSPTSGFTNEQFF. CDR3 bases read: TGTGCCAGCAGCTCACCGACTAGCGGGTTCACCAATGAG.

In regard to this clone: The observed sequence ends 3 residues before the CDR3 terminus, with the missing tail filled in from the germline J gene. This chain joins TRBV5-4 and TRBJ1-1; D is unresolved. V was pared by 0 bases and J by 0 bases, with 3 bases between. The CDR3 runs 13 residues. Germline CDR1 reads SGHNT; CDR2 reads YYREEE (reference sequence). The DNA read from the CDR3 is TGTGCCAGCAGCTTGGACATGAACACTGAA. As protein: CASSLDMNTE. The whole CDR3 sequence reads CASSLDMNTEAFF.